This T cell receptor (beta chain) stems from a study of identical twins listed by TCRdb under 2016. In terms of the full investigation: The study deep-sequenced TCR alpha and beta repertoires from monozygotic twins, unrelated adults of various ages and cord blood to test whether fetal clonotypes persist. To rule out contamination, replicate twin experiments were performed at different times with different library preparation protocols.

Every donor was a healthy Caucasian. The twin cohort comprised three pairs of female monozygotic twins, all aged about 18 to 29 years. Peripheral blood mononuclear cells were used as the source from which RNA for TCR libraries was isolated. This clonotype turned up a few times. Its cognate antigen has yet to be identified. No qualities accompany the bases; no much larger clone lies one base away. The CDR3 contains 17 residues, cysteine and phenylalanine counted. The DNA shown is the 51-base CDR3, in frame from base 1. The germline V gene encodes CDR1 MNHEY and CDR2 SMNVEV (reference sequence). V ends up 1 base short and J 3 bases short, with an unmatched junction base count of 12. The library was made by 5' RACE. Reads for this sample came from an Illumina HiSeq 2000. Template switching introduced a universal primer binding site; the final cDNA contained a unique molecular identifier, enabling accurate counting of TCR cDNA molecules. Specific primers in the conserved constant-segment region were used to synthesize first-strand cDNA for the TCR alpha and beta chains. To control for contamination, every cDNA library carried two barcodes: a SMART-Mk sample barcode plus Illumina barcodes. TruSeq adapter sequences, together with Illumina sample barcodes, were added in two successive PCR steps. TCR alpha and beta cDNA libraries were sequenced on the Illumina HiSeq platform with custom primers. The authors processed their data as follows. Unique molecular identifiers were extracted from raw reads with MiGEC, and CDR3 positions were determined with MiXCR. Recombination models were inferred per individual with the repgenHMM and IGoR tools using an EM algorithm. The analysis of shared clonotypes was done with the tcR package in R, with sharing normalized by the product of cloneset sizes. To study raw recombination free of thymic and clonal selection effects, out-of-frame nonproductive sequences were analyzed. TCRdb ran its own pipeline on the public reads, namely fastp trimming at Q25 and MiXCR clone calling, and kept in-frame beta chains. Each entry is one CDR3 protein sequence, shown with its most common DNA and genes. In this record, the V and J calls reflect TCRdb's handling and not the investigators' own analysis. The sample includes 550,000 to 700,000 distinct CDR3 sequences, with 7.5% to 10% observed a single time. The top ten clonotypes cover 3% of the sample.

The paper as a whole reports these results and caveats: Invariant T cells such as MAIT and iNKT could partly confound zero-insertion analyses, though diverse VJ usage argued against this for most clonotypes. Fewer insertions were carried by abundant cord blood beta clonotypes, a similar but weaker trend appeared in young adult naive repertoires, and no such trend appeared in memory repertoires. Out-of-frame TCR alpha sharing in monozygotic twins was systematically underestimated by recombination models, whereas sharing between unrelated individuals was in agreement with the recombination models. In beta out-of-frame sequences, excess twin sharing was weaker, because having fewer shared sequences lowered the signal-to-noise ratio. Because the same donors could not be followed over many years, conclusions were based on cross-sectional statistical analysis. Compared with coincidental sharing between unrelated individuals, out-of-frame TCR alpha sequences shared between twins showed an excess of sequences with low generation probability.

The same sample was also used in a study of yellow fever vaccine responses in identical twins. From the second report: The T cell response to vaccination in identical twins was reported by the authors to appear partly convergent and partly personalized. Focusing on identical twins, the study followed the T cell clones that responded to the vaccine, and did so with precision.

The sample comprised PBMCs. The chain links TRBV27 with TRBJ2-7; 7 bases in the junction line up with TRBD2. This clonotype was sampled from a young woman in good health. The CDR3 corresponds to CASSLLPLGGTLYEQYF. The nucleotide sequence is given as TGTGCCAGCAGTTTATTGCCCTTGGGGGGGACCCTCTACGAGCAGTACTTC.